These 23 T cell receptor beta chains originate from one sample sequenced in a study of CD8 T cells in Susac syndrome. Random hexamers served to reverse transcribe roughly 0.45 to 1 ug RNA. TCRdb reanalysed the immunoSEQ multiplex PCR reads using MiXCR and keeps one entry per CDR3 protein. Here the sample spans 100,000 to 150,000 distinct CDR3 sequences, 93% being singletons. The specimen sequenced was CD8+ T cells from PBMCs. These receptors all come from a human donor with multiple sclerosis.

The rearrangement uses TRBV12-3 or TRBV12-4 and TRBJ2-1; D might be TRBD1 or TRBD2, each matching 5 bases. Trimming stripped 4 bases from V and 7 bases from J, with 14 bases between. The CDR3 is made up of 14 amino acids. The CDR3 nucleotides are TGTGCCAGCAGTTCGAGGGGATTGGGGAATGAGCAGTTCTTC. The encoded protein is CASSSRGLGNEQFF.

This clonotype was found once. The chain links TRBV14 to TRBJ2-3; D gene unclear. Germline V lookup: CDR1 SGHDN, CDR2 FVKESK. The V end lost 1 base, the J end lost 4 bases, and 6 bases lay between the germline ends. This CDR3 is 13 amino acids long. The CDR3 loop reads CASSQGLSDTQYF. The CDR3 coding sequence is TGTGCCAGCAGCCAAGGTCTATCAGATACGCAGTATTTT. The whole variable domain, filled in from reference TRBV14 and TRBJ2-3, reads EAGVTQFPSHSVIEKGQTVTLRCDPISGHDNLYWYRRVMGKEIKFLLHFVKESKQDESGMPNNRFLAERTGGTYSTLKVQPAELEDSGVYFCASSQGLSDTQYFGPGTRLTVL.

CDR3 in amino acids: CATQSDREAETQYF. The CDR3 DNA sequence: TGTGCCACCCAGTCGGACAGGGAGGCCGAGACCCAGTACTTC. This chain links TRBV28 with TRBJ2-5; 8 nucleotides align to TRBD1. The CDR3 is 14 amino acids. Per germline, CDR1 MDHEN and CDR2 SYDVKM. With 10 bases clipped from V and 5 bases from J, the junction kept 12 bases outside the gene matches.

This chain uses TRBV13 with TRBJ2-3; a possible D gene is TRBD2 (5 bases). Germline lookup yields CDR1 PRHDT and CDR2 FYEKMQ (reference sequence). The CDR3 length is 15 residues. V gave up 5 bases and J gave up 9 bases, with 21 bases separating them. CDR3 in DNA: TGTGCCAGCAGCCCCCCGGGAAGCGGCCTAAGGACGCAGTATTTT. Protein: CASSPPGSGLRTQYF.

This clonotype was observed a handful of times. CDR3 DNA: TGCAGCGTGACTGGGGTAAACACTGAAGCTTTCTTT. Translating gives CSVTGVNTEAFF. The rearrangement joins TRBV29-1 to TRBJ1-1; no firm D call. Germline CDR1 SQVTM, CDR2 ANQGSEA. The CDR3 contains 12 residues. V lost 6 bases, J lost 2 bases, and 10 bases lay in between.

The rearrangement joins TRBV13 to TRBJ2-3; 12 bases line up with TRBD1. CDR3 size: 15 residues. Germline V lookup: CDR1 PRHDT, CDR2 FYEKMQ (reference sequence). The V and J ends lost 5 bases and 8 bases, in that order; junction bases with no gene match: 8. DNA of the CDR3: TGTGCCAGCAGCCCCGGGACAGGGGGCTTAGGTACGCAGTATTTT. Residues: CASSPGTGGLGTQYF.

This chain links TRBV4-1 with TRBJ2-7; D gene unclear. The CDR3 is made up of 16 amino acids. CDR1 and CDR2 (germline): MGHRA, YSYEKL. Trimming shortened V by 1 base and J by 0 bases, and 13 bases separated the two germline ends. The CDR3 is CASSQVSNQPSYEQYF. CDR3 in DNA: TGCGCCAGCAGCCAAGTTTCGAACCAACCCTCCTACGAGCAGTACTTC.

The chain is built from TRBV5-1 and TRBJ2-5, with D possibly TRBD1 on 6 matching bases. There are 14 residues in the CDR3. V dropped 2 bases and J dropped 4 bases, with 12 bases sitting between them. Germline CDR1 is SGHRS and CDR2 is YFSETQ. For the CDR3, the DNA is TGCGCCAGCAGCTTCAGGGGAAGGGGAGAGACCCAGTACTTC. Translating gives CASSFRGRGETQYF.

V gene TRBV7-9 combines with J gene TRBJ1-1; D gene uncertain. The V gene's germline CDR1 is SEHNR and CDR2 FQNEAQ (reference sequence). V gave up 5 bases and J gave up 0 bases, with 16 bases separating them. This CDR3 is 16 amino acids long. In DNA form, the CDR3 reads TGTGCCAGCAGCCAAGGGCCTCTCATCATGAACACTGAAGCTTTCTTT. This sequence encodes CASSQGPLIMNTEAFF.

This chain connects TRBV20-1 to TRBJ2-1; either TRBD1 or TRBD2 may fit D (5 bases each). CDR1 is DFQATT, CDR2 SNEGSKA, per germline (reference sequence). The CDR3 covers 14 residues. V lost 3 bases and J lost 2, with 11 bases in between. The CDR3 bases are TGCAGTGCTAGGAACGGGGCAACCTACAATGAGCAGTTCTTC. Translating gives CSARNGATYNEQFF.

On this clonotype: An end of the junction does not agree with germline; a read error may underlie this. The CDR3 bases are TGTGCTAGCAGCCCCGGGGCGGGGCTGTACAATGAGCAGTTCTTC. Protein product: CASSPGAGLYNEQFF. The chain links TRBV7-7 to TRBJ2-1, with D possibly TRBD2 on 6 matching bases. The CDR3 covers 15 residues. Germline CDR1 SSHAT, CDR2 FNYEAQ (reference sequence).

This rearrangement joins TRBV27 to TRBJ1-3, with D maybe TRBD1 (6 bases). The germline V gene has CDR1 MNHEY and CDR2 SMNVEV (reference sequence). CDR3 length: 17 residues. V was pared by 8 bases and J by 0 bases, with 20 bases between. The CDR3 is CASSLRAGDNSGNTIYF. For the CDR3, the DNA is TGTGCCAGCTCCCTCCGGGCAGGGGATAACTCTGGAAACACCATATATTTT.

This clonotype was detected only once. The CDR3, as DNA: TGTGCCAGCAGCTCCATCACTTCAGATACGCAGTATTTT. Translated: CASSSITSDTQYF. The chain employs TRBV7-3 and TRBJ2-3; the D is unclear. CDR3 length: 13 residues. The V gene lost 4 bases and the J gene lost 4 bases, with 9 bases spanning the gap. Germline V gene data show CDR1 as SGHTA and CDR2 as FQGTGA.

The chain carries TRBV7-9 and TRBJ1-1, with D unresolved. The V gene lost 9 bases and the J gene lost 8 bases, with 10 bases spanning the gap. The CDR3 runs to 10 residues. Germline V gene lookup returns CDR1 SEHNR and CDR2 FQNEAQ (reference sequence). CDR3 sequence: CASGDGEAFF. In DNA form, the CDR3 reads TGTGCCAGTGGAGACGGAGAAGCTTTCTTT.

This chain connects TRBV12-3 or TRBV12-4 to TRBJ1-4; 10 bases map to TRBD1. This CDR3 is built from 15 residues. J gave up 7 bases and V 2 bases, and 4 bases lay outside the gene matches. Here the CDR3 DNA reads TGTGCCAGCAGTTTAACGACAGGGGGCACTGAAAAACTGTTTTTT. It encodes CASSLTTGGTEKLFF.

The gene calls are TRBV4-1 and TRBJ1-1; D is undetermined. V was trimmed by 1 base and J by 1 base, leaving 4 bases between them. Germline CDR1 reads MGHRA; CDR2 reads YSYEKL. CDR3 length: 13 residues. CDR3 residues: CASSQVWNTEAFF. CDR3 DNA sequence: TGCGCCAGCAGCCAAGTGTGGAACACTGAAGCTTTCTTT.

The chain carries TRBV4-1 and TRBJ2-7; the match to TRBD1 covers 7 bases. The J segment lost 0 bases and the V segment lost 0 bases, leaving 5 bases of the junction unmatched. The CDR3 runs to 16 residues. Looked up from germline, CDR1 is MGHRA and CDR2 is YSYEKL. CDR3 bases: TGCGCCAGCAGCCAAGAGTTAGCAGGGGGCTCCTACGAGCAGTACTTC. Its protein is CASSQELAGGSYEQYF.

The chain recombines TRBV10-3 with TRBJ2-2; the D gene could be TRBD1 or TRBD2 (5 bases each). Between the trimmed V and J ends, which lost 6 bases and 2 bases, there was a span of 16 bases. In germline, CDR1 is ENHRY, CDR2 SYGVKD. The CDR3 consists of 16 residues. CDR3: CAISPSGASNTGELFF. CDR3 sequence (DNA): TGTGCCATCAGCCCTTCCGGGGCAAGCAACACCGGGGAGCTGTTTTTT.

The rearrangement joins TRBV5-4 to TRBJ2-2; D call uncertain. The V gene lost 4 bases and the J gene lost 6 bases, with 7 bases spanning the gap. The CDR3 runs 12 residues. CDR1 SGHNT and CDR2 YYREEE come from the germline V gene (reference sequence). For the CDR3, the DNA is TGTGCCAGCAGCCCCTCTGCCGGGGAGCTGTTTTTT. It translates to CASSPSAGELFF.

The chain joins TRBV7-6 to TRBJ1-5; D is undetermined. The CDR3 loop spans 13 amino acids. CDR1 and CDR2 (germline): SGHVS, FNYEAQ. V was cut by 1 base and J by 7 bases, with 8 bases left in between. DNA of the CDR3: TGTGCCAGCAGCTTAGACGGCAGCCAGCCCCAGCATTTT. Its protein product is CASSLDGSQPQHF.

The V gene is TRBV19, the J gene TRBJ1-5; the D gene is possibly TRBD1 (6 bases). This CDR3 has 16 amino acids. Trimming took off 1 base at V and 0 bases at J, with 10 bases between the two ends. Germline CDR1 is LNHDA and CDR2 is SQIVND (reference sequence). The DNA for the CDR3 is TGTGCCAGTAGTATAGTTGGGACACCTAGCAATCAGCCCCAGCATTTT. Its translation: CASSIVGTPSNQPQHF.

Here the CDR3 DNA reads TGTGCCAGCAGCAGCCGGGACAGGAGCTCCTACGAGCAGTACGTC. Protein sequence: CASSSRDRSSYEQYV. The V and J genes are TRBV9 and TRBJ2-7, with TRBD1 identical over 8 bases. V lost 4 bases and J lost 0; bases outside the gene matches: 6. Germline CDR1 SGDLS, CDR2 YYNGEE. This CDR3 spans 15 amino acids.

The J gene is TRBJ1-5, the V gene TRBV27; TRBD1 matches at 7 bases. This CDR3 has 16 residues. Trimming took 5 bases from V and 1 from J; bases not matched to a gene: 8. Germline-derived CDR1 and CDR2 are MNHEY and SMNVEV (reference sequence). The CDR3 DNA is TGTGCCAGCAGTGCGCTCGGGACAGTAAGCAATCAGCCCCAGCATTTT. Encoded protein: CASSALGTVSNQPQHF.